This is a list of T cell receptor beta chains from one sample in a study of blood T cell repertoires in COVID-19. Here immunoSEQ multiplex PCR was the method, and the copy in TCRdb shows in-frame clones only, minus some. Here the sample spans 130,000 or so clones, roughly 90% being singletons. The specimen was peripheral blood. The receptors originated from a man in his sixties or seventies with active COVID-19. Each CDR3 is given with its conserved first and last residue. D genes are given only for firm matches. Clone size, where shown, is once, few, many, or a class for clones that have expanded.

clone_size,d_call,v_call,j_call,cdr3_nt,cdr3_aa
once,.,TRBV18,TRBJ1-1,TGTGCCAGCTCACCACCAATTGGGGTCAGAGGGCACACTGAAGCTTTCTTT,CASSPPIGVRGHTEAFF
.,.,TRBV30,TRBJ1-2,TGTGCCTGGAGTGTGGTGGGGCCCTATGGCTACACCTTC,CAWSVVGPYGYTF
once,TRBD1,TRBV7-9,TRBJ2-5,TGTGCCAGCAGCTCTCGGACAGGGAGAGAGACCCAGTACTTC,CASSSRTGRETQYF
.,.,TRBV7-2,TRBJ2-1,TGTGCCAGCAGCAGCGGGACAACCAATGAGCAGTTCTTC,CASSSGTTNEQFF
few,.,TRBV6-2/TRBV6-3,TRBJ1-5,TGTGCCAGCAGTTACTCGGGGGGGGTTCAGCCCCAGCATTTT,CASSYSGGVQPQHF
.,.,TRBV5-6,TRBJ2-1,TGTGCCAGCAGCCCCTCAGGGTATGAGCAGTTCTTC,CASSPSGYEQFF
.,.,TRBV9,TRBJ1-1,TGTGCCAGCAGCGTAATCAGCACAGGTGAAGCTTTCTTT,CASSVISTGEAFF
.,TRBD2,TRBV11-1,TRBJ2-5,TGTGCCAGCAGCCAGGCCGGGGGAGGGGAGACCCAGTACTTC,CASSQAGGGETQYF
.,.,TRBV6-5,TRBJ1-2,TGTGCCAGCAGCCGGGGGGGCCGCCAGGGCTACACCTTC,CASSRGGRQGYTF
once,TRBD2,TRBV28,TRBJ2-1,TGTGCCACTCTCCCTAGCGGTATTTACAATGAGCAGTTCTTC,CATLPSGIYNEQFF
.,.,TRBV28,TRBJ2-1,TGTGCCAGCAGTTCTCATGGGGCAGGCACTGAGCAGTTCTTC,CASSSHGAGTEQFF
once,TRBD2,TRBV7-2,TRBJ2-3,TGTGCCAGCAGCTTTAGCGGGAGAACAGATACGCAGTATTTT,CASSFSGRTDTQYF
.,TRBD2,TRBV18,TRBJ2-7,TGTGCCAGCTCACCCCGGGGGGAGACAGAGCAGTACTTC,CASSPRGETEQYF
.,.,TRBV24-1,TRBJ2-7,TGTGCCACCAGTGACCCGACTAGTTCCGAGCAGTACTTC,CATSDPTSSEQYF
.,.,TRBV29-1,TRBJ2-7,TGCAGCGTTCAGGTTTACTACGAGCAGTACTTC,CSVQVYYEQYF
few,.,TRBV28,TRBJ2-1,TGTGCCAGCAGTCTGGAGCCCTCCTACAATGAGCAGTTCTTC,CASSLEPSYNEQFF
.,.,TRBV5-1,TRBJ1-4,TGCGCCAGCAGCTCTAGCCCGGGGGGGACGAATGAAAAACTGTTTTTT,CASSSSPGGTNEKLFF
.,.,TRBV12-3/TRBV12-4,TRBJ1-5,TGTGCCAGCCGGATGACAGCCCAGCCCCAGCATTTT,CASRMTAQPQHF
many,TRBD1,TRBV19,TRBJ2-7,TGTGCCAGTAGTACTATCGACAGGGGGCGAAATGAGCAGTACTTC,CASSTIDRGRNEQYF
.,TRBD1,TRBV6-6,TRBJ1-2,TGTGCCAGCAGTTGGGACAGGACGTACTATGGCTACACCTTC,CASSWDRTYYGYTF
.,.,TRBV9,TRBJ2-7,TGTGCCAGCAGCGTAGACGGGGGTAACTACGAGCAGTACTTC,CASSVDGGNYEQYF
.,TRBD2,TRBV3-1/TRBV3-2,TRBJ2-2,TGTGCCAGCAGCCTAGCGGGAGCGGGCACCGGGGAGCTGTTTTTT,CASSLAGAGTGELFF
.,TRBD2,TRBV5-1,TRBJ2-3,TGCGCCAGCAGACGGAGTAGCGGGACTAGCACAGATACGCAGTATTTT,CASRRSSGTSTDTQYF
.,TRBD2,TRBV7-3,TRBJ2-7,TGTGCCAGCAGCCAAGAAGCGGGAGGGGCGTACGAGCAGTACTTC,CASSQEAGGAYEQYF
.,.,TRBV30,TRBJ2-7,TGTGCCTGGAGTGCCAGCTACGAGCAGTACTTC,CAWSASYEQYF
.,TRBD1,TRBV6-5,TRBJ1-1,TGTGCCAGCAGTAGTGGACAGGTTATGAACACTGAAGCTTTCTTT,CASSSGQVMNTEAFF
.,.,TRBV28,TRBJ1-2,TGTGCCAGCGCTAGGGGCGTAGACTACACCTTC,CASARGVDYTF
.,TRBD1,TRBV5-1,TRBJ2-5,TGCGCCAGCAGCTTGGTAGGACAGGGGGAGACCCAGTACTTC,CASSLVGQGETQYF
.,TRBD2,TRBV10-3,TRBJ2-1,TGTGCCATCAAGCCCGGACTAGCGGACCCCTACAATGAGCAGTTCTTC,CAIKPGLADPYNEQFF
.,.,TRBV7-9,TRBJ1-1,TGTGCCAGCAGCTTAGACGCGAGGGCTGAAGCTTTCTTT,CASSLDARAEAFF
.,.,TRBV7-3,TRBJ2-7,TGTGCCAGCAGCCCCACAGGTGACTACGAGCAGTACTTC,CASSPTGDYEQYF
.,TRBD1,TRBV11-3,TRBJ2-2,TGTGCCAGCAGCACCACGACAGGGATAGGCGGGGAGCTGTTTTTT,CASSTTTGIGGELFF